This TCR beta chain was sequenced in a study of PD-L1 blockade in urothelial cancer (dated by TCRdb to about 2017). Concerning the study at large: Therapy was started in 2014 for all patients, and atezolizumab 1,200 mg was administered intravenously every 3 weeks. Twenty-five of 29 patients were males with bladder-origin urothelial cancer, and about 65% of the roughly 30 reported a prior smoking history. Patients had an ECOG performance status of 0 or 1 and had received between 0 and 3 prior chemotherapy regimens. Blood samples were analyzed at two time points: 3 weeks after treatment start (second dose) and 6 weeks after treatment start. Blood samples yielded a median of around 140,000 T cells and approximately 83,000 unique TCRs, with median clonality 0.080. The study was an exploratory multi-omic analysis of somatic, immune and clinical correlates of response to PD-L1 blockade with atezolizumab in urothelial cancer. Pretreatment tumor samples, along with matched peripheral blood collected serially before and after atezolizumab treatment, underwent TCR sequencing. Durable clinical benefit was defined as a progression-free survival longer than 6 months, and TCR features were additionally tested against progression-free survival and overall survival. In the same patients, whole exome sequencing and RNA sequencing of pretreatment tumors were performed in addition to TCR sequencing. Eight to ten patients achieved durable clinical benefit and approximately 20 did not. Some 30 patients had pretreatment blood TCR-seq, about 25 had at least one posttreatment blood collection, and about 25 had tumor TCR-seq. Overall results and qualifications from the work: Among patients with durable benefit, tumor-associated TCR clones showed greater expansion in peripheral blood 3 weeks after treatment started (n ≈ 23, p = 0.022). Improved progression-free and overall survival was found to be associated with pretreatment peripheral blood TCR clonality below the median. Because of the small sample size (n ≈ 31) and the many exploratory analyses performed, the results are intended to be regarded as hypothesis-generating.

This clone was counted a single time. Which antigen it targets is not known. There are no base qualities to consult, and no much larger clone falls within one base. Synthetic TCR analog templates were spiked into each PCR so that absolute template abundance could be estimated from read counts. Using the immunoSEQ assay, TCRbeta CDR3 regions were amplified from genomic DNA with bias-controlled V and J gene primers. Rearranged TCRbeta segments were sequenced at approximately 20X coverage. Per the original workflow: Clustering was used to correct sequencing errors, and CDR3s were annotated against IMGT so that V, D and J genes could be assigned. Out-of-frame and stop-codon sequences were excluded, and only productive TCRbeta rearrangements were used in downstream analyses. Clonality was calculated as one minus the Shannon entropy normalized by the log of the number of unique productive sequences. Clones differing between time points or between blood and tumor were identified using Fisher's exact test with Benjamini-Hochberg correction, with an adjusted p below 0.01 applied as the threshold. TCRdb took over this immuneACCESS table, retaining in-frame rearrangements with V and J assigned. Such tables are incomplete; in checked studies, under half of the missing clones stem from an unresolved V gene, and the remainder is unexplained. The V and J calls and clone size were taken over from that table, and D and trimming were inferred from the DNA. The sample profile shows around 66,000 clones; 85% to 90% of them were found once. The ten biggest clones cover around 11% of the sample.

At the junction V is shortened by 0 bases and J by 7 bases, with 10 bases in between. Measured from the cysteine to the phenylalanine, the CDR3 is 15 residues long. Of the read, only the CDR3 DNA is kept; its 45 bases are in frame from base 1. From the germline V gene, CDR1 is MNHEY and CDR2 is SVGAGI. The time point label for this specimen denotes: peripheral blood 6 weeks after treatment start. The cohort comprised fewer than 35 patients with locally advanced or metastatic urothelial carcinoma treated at Memorial Sloan Kettering on a trial protocol. Peripheral blood mononuclear cells were collected pretreatment and during treatment, with between 1 and 8 total time points obtained per patient. The Qiagen DNeasy Blood extraction kit was used to purify genomic DNA from total PBMCs and tumor samples. PBMCs were collected pretreatment and during treatment, and were isolated and stored as previously described.

This sequence was found in a man aged 55-75 years with urothelial cancer. Sequenced material: PBMCs, taken around atezolizumab (anti-PD-L1) treatment. The rearrangement combines TRBV6-5 with TRBJ1-6; confidence is insufficient to name the D gene. The CDR3 protein sequence reads: CASSYSGGGNSPLHF. The bases read TGTGCCAGCAGTTACTCAGGTGGAGGAAATTCACCCCTCCACTTT.